These 7 T cell receptor beta chains were sequenced from one sample in a study of blood T cell repertoires in COVID-19. The method was immunoSEQ multiplex PCR; TCRdb's version includes in-frame clones alone and lacks a portion of them. The repertoire holds 200,000 to 250,000 clones, with 80% to 90% as singletons. The sequencing sample was made of peripheral blood. The receptors shown here come from a man aged 30 to 39 with active or convalescent COVID-19.

This sequence joins TRBV13 and TRBJ1-1, with a possible D match to TRBD1 (5 bases). Trimming took off 5 bases at V and 0 bases at J, with 22 bases between the two ends. This CDR3 is built from 18 residues. Germline CDR1 is PRHDT and CDR2 is FYEKMQ (reference sequence). The CDR3 DNA reads TGTGCCAGCAGCCTACGTGGGGACGGACTATACATGAACACTGAAGCTTTCTTT. It specifies CASSLRGDGLYMNTEAFF.

CDR3 DNA: TGTGCCAGCGACAGGGCGAGGGGTCAGCCCCAGCATTTT. Translating it yields CASDRARGQPQHF. This sequence joins TRBV2 and TRBJ1-5, with TRBD1 matching over 7 bases. Per germline, CDR1 SNHLY and CDR2 FYNNEI. Germline trimming cut 8 bases from V and 6 bases from J; bases unmatched to any gene: 7. The CDR3 consists of 13 residues. The whole variable domain, remainder taken from reference TRBV2 and TRBJ1-5, is EPEVTQTPSHQVTQMGQEVILRCVPISNHLYFYWYRQILGQKVEFLVSFYNNEISEKSEIFDDQFSVERPDGSNFTLKIRSTKLEDSAMYFCASDRARGQPQHFGDGTRLSIL.

This chain connects TRBV6-6 to TRBJ1-4; TRBD1 is a possible D gene (6 bases). The CDR3 covers 16 residues. Germline loops: CDR1 MNHNY, CDR2 SVGAGI (reference sequence). Trimming removed 5 bases from V and 6 bases from J, with 19 bases in between. The CDR3 nucleotides are TGTGCCAGCAGTCGAGGACAGACCGTGGGGCATGAAAAACTGTTTTTT. Amino acid sequence: CASSRGQTVGHEKLFF.

The V and J genes are TRBV3-1 (or the pseudogene TRBV3-2) and TRBJ2-1, with 14 bases fitting TRBD2. The germline V gene encodes CDR1 LGHDT and CDR2 YNNKEL (reference sequence). This CDR3 has 16 amino acids. Trimming cost V 4 bases and J 10 bases; bases outside gene matches: 9. The CDR3, as DNA: TGTGCCAGCAGCCGAGCCGGGACTAGCGGGAGAGGAGAGCAGTTCTTC. Protein product: CASSRAGTSGRGEQFF.

This clone was seen a handful of times. The chain uses TRBV29-1 and TRBJ1-3; tentative D call: TRBD1 (5 bases). Germline lookup yields CDR1 SQVTM and CDR2 ANQGSEA. V lost 5 bases and J 0 bases, leaving 20 bases between the germline ends. The CDR3 has 17 amino acids. The CDR3 coding sequence is TGCAGCGTTACCCCAAGTGGGGCGCGGAGCTCTGGAAACACCATATATTTT. Its translation is CSVTPSGARSSGNTIYF.

This clone was seen a single time. The V gene is TRBV2, the J gene TRBJ2-7; 7 nucleotides agree with TRBD1. The germline CDR1 and CDR2 sequences are SNHLY and FYNNEI. This CDR3 has 16 amino acids. V lost 2 bases to trimming and J lost 0 bases; unmatched junction nucleotides: 7. The CDR3 is CASSERATGPSYEQYF. The DNA of the CDR3 is TGTGCCAGCAGTGAACGGGCGACAGGGCCCTCCTACGAGCAGTACTTC.

The chain uses TRBV7-2 and TRBJ2-1, with TRBD2 identical over 9 bases. Unmatched junction bases numbered 7, after V lost 6 bases and J lost 4 bases. This CDR3 spans 15 amino acids. CDR1 and CDR2 from the germline V gene are SGHTA and FQGNSA. CDR3 in DNA: TGTGCCAGCAGACCCAGCGGGAGGACATACAATGAGCAGTTCTTC. Translating gives CASRPSGRTYNEQFF.